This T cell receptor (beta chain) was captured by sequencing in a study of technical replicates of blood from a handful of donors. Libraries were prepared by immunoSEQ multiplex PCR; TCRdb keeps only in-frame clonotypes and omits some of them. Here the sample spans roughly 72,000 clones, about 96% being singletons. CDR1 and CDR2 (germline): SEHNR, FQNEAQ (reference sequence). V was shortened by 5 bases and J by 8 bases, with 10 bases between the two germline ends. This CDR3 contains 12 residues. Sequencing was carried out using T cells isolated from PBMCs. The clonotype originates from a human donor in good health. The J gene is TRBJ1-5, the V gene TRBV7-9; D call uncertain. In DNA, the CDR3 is TGTGCCAGCAGCGGATGGAGAGAGCCCCAGCATTTT. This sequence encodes CASSGWREPQHF.